The rows below give T cell receptor beta chains drawn from one sample of a study of molecular identifiers for immune sequencing clone quantification. TCRdb analysed the PCR reads with MiXCR anew, one entry per CDR3 protein. The table includes more than 450,000 distinct CDR3 sequences, about 21% detected once. Sequences were obtained from naive CD8+ T cells from blood, with Jurkat cell RNA spiked in. These receptor sequences come from a human donor in good health. Some libraries in this study had Jurkat cell RNA spiked in. Both conserved end residues are part of each CDR3. D genes are given only for firm matches. A row's size may be missing; if present it is once, few, many or a size class.

clone size: many; V gene: TRBV20-1; CDR3 length: 15; D gene: TRBD2; J gene: TRBJ2-3; CDR3 DNA: TGCAGTGCTAGAACTAGCGGGAGGAACACAGATACGCAGTATTTT; CDR3 protein: CSARTSGRNTDTQYF
clone size: many; V gene: TRBV5-1; CDR3 length: 15; D gene: TRBD1; J gene: TRBJ2-3; CDR3 DNA: TGCGCCAGCAGCACGGACAGGGCAAGCACAGATACGCAGTATTTT; CDR3 protein: CASSTDRASTDTQYF
clone size: -; V gene: TRBV6-1; CDR3 length: 18; D gene: TRBD1; J gene: TRBJ2-1; CDR3 DNA: TGTGCCAGCAGTGAGGGTCCCGCGGGACAGGGGTGGTACAATGAGCAGTTCTTC; CDR3 protein: CASSEGPAGQGWYNEQFF
clone size: many; V gene: TRBV19; CDR3 length: 14; D gene: -; J gene: TRBJ2-6; CDR3 DNA: TGTGCCAGTAGTATAGACGCTGGGGCCAACGTCCTGACTTTC; CDR3 protein: CASSIDAGANVLTF
clone size: many; V gene: TRBV7-2; CDR3 length: 16; D gene: -; J gene: TRBJ2-3; CDR3 DNA: TGTGCCAGCAGCTTAGATTTGGTTGCGGGATCAGATACGCAGTATTTT; CDR3 protein: CASSLDLVAGSDTQYF
clone size: -; V gene: TRBV28; CDR3 length: 16; D gene: -; J gene: TRBJ2-7; CDR3 DNA: TGTGCCAGCAGCCTCCCATATTTCGCAAGCTCCTACGAGCAGTACTTC; CDR3 protein: CASSLPYFASSYEQYF
clone size: many; V gene: TRBV20-1; CDR3 length: 15; D gene: -; J gene: TRBJ1-1; CDR3 DNA: TGCAGTGCTAGAGATTGGCCGGGGCTGAACACTGAAGCTTTCTTT; CDR3 protein: CSARDWPGLNTEAFF
clone size: -; V gene: TRBV7-9; CDR3 length: 14; D gene: TRBD2; J gene: TRBJ2-3; CDR3 DNA: TGTGCCAGCAGCTTAGAGACTAGCCCAGATACGCAGTATTTT; CDR3 protein: CASSLETSPDTQYF
clone size: many; V gene: TRBV5-1; CDR3 length: 16; D gene: TRBD1; J gene: TRBJ2-4; CDR3 DNA: TGCGCCAGCAGTCCGACAGGGGGCTCGCCCAAAAACATTCAGTACTTC; CDR3 protein: CASSPTGGSPKNIQYF
clone size: many; V gene: TRBV7-9; CDR3 length: 14; D gene: -; J gene: TRBJ2-7; CDR3 DNA: TGTGCCAGCAGCCCGGCTGAACGGGGCTACGAGCAGTACTTC; CDR3 protein: CASSPAERGYEQYF
clone size: many; V gene: TRBV19; CDR3 length: 15; D gene: TRBD1; J gene: TRBJ2-7; CDR3 DNA: TGTGCCAGTAGTCCAGGAAGGACAGGGATCCACGAGCAGTACTTC; CDR3 protein: CASSPGRTGIHEQYF
clone size: -; V gene: TRBV4-3; CDR3 length: 14; D gene: TRBD1; J gene: TRBJ2-7; CDR3 DNA: TGCGCCAGCAGCCAGTATACAGGGGCCTACGAGCAGTACTTC; CDR3 protein: CASSQYTGAYEQYF
clone size: -; V gene: TRBV19; CDR3 length: 11; D gene: -; J gene: TRBJ2-7; CDR3 DNA: TGTGCCAGTAGAGCAGGGGTAGACCAGTACTTC; CDR3 protein: CASRAGVDQYF
clone size: many; V gene: TRBV7-2; CDR3 length: 16; D gene: -; J gene: TRBJ2-6; CDR3 DNA: TGTGCCAGCAGCTTATGGGGCGACTCTGGGGCCAACGTCCTGACTTTC; CDR3 protein: CASSLWGDSGANVLTF
clone size: many; V gene: TRBV7-2; CDR3 length: 16; D gene: TRBD2; J gene: TRBJ2-3; CDR3 DNA: TGTGCCAGCAGCTTAGGGATTCTAGCGGGCACAGATACGCAGTATTTT; CDR3 protein: CASSLGILAGTDTQYF
clone size: many; V gene: TRBV7-2; CDR3 length: 14; D gene: TRBD1; J gene: TRBJ2-1; CDR3 DNA: TGTGCCAGCAGCCCCAGGGGGCTCTACAATGAGCAGTTCTTC; CDR3 protein: CASSPRGLYNEQFF
clone size: many; V gene: TRBV24-1; CDR3 length: 13; D gene: -; J gene: TRBJ2-2; CDR3 DNA: TGTGCCACCAGTGATTTCAACACCGGGGAGCTGTTTTTT; CDR3 protein: CATSDFNTGELFF
clone size: -; V gene: TRBV4-1; CDR3 length: 17; D gene: TRBD1; J gene: TRBJ2-5; CDR3 DNA: TGCGCCAGCAGCCGAAGTGCCCGGACAGGGGGCTTGGAGACCCAGTACTTC; CDR3 protein: CASSRSARTGGLETQYF
clone size: few; V gene: TRBV5-8; CDR3 length: 20; D gene: TRBD2; J gene: TRBJ2-3; CDR3 DNA: TGTGCCAGCAGCTTGGCAGGACTAGCGGGAGGGCCCTCGAGCACAGATACGCAGTATTTT; CDR3 protein: CASSLAGLAGGPSSTDTQYF
clone size: -; V gene: TRBV27; CDR3 length: 17; D gene: TRBD2; J gene: TRBJ2-7; CDR3 DNA: TGTGCCGGCAGCCTACTGGGGGGACTAGCGGGGGGATACGAGCAGTACTTC; CDR3 protein: CAGSLLGGLAGGYEQYF
clone size: many; V gene: TRBV20-1; CDR3 length: 13; D gene: TRBD2; J gene: TRBJ2-2; CDR3 DNA: TGCAGTGCAGCGGGGTGGCGGACCGGGGAGCTGTTTTTT; CDR3 protein: CSAAGWRTGELFF
clone size: -; V gene: TRBV29-1; CDR3 length: 15; D gene: TRBD2; J gene: TRBJ2-7; CDR3 DNA: TGCAGCGCTGAAGCTCGGGAGGGACAACTCTACGAGCAGTACTTC; CDR3 protein: CSAEAREGQLYEQYF
clone size: -; V gene: TRBV6-5; CDR3 length: 14; D gene: TRBD1; J gene: TRBJ2-1; CDR3 DNA: TGTGCCAGCAGTCGGGACAGGGGGAATGGTGAGCAGTTCTTC; CDR3 protein: CASSRDRGNGEQFF
clone size: few; V gene: TRBV29-1; CDR3 length: 15; D gene: TRBD2; J gene: TRBJ2-5; CDR3 DNA: TGCAGCGTTGAAGAGGCGGGGGACCGGAGGGAGACCCAGTACTTC; CDR3 protein: CSVEEAGDRRETQYF
clone size: many; V gene: TRBV12-3/TRBV12-4; CDR3 length: 13; D gene: -; J gene: TRBJ1-5; CDR3 DNA: TGTGCCAGCAGTTTTGACAGAAATCAGCCCCAGCATTTT; CDR3 protein: CASSFDRNQPQHF
clone size: -; V gene: TRBV7-3; CDR3 length: 15; D gene: TRBD1; J gene: TRBJ2-5; CDR3 DNA: TGTGCCAGCAGCCCCGGGACAGGGGTAATGGAGACCCAGTACTTC; CDR3 protein: CASSPGTGVMETQYF
clone size: few; V gene: TRBV4-3; CDR3 length: 16; D gene: TRBD2; J gene: TRBJ2-7; CDR3 DNA: TGCGCCAGCAGCCAGGAACGAGCGGGAGGGTTATATGAGCAGTACTTC; CDR3 protein: CASSQERAGGLYEQYF
clone size: -; V gene: TRBV5-1; CDR3 length: 15; D gene: TRBD2; J gene: TRBJ2-7; CDR3 DNA: TGCGCCAGCAGCTTGGCGGGGGGGCGGAAGTCCGAGCGGTACTTC; CDR3 protein: CASSLAGGRKSERYF
clone size: few; V gene: TRBV12-3/TRBV12-4; CDR3 length: 17; D gene: -; J gene: TRBJ2-7; CDR3 DNA: TGTGCCAGCAGTTTAGCGTCGGTGCGGCACCTACCCGCTGAGCAGTACTTC; CDR3 protein: CASSLASVRHLPAEQYF
clone size: many; V gene: TRBV7-9; CDR3 length: 16; D gene: -; J gene: TRBJ1-3; CDR3 DNA: TGTGCCAGCAGCTTAACTTACGGTTCCTCTGGAAACACCATATATTTT; CDR3 protein: CASSLTYGSSGNTIYF
clone size: few; V gene: TRBV7-2; CDR3 length: 17; D gene: TRBD2; J gene: TRBJ2-3; CDR3 DNA: TGTGCCAGCAGCTTAGGGCTAGCGGGGGGGTTCGCAGATACGCAGTATTTT; CDR3 protein: CASSLGLAGGFADTQYF
clone size: -; V gene: TRBV15; CDR3 length: 14; D gene: TRBD2; J gene: TRBJ2-1; CDR3 DNA: TGTGCCACCAAAAGCGGGGCTTCCTACAATGAGCAGTTCTTC; CDR3 protein: CATKSGASYNEQFF
clone size: many; V gene: TRBV4-3; CDR3 length: 14; D gene: -; J gene: TRBJ2-7; CDR3 DNA: TGCGCCAGCAGCCAAGCACTTCATACCTACGAGCAGTACTTC; CDR3 protein: CASSQALHTYEQYF
clone size: -; V gene: TRBV9; CDR3 length: 16; D gene: TRBD2; J gene: TRBJ2-3; CDR3 DNA: TGTGCCAGCAGCGTAGAAGGTAGCGGGAGGGGAGATACGCAGTATTTT; CDR3 protein: CASSVEGSGRGDTQYF
clone size: -; V gene: TRBV6-5; CDR3 length: 12; D gene: -; J gene: TRBJ1-2; CDR3 DNA: TGTGCCAGCAGTTATGGGCCTTTCGGCCACACCTTC; CDR3 protein: CASSYGPFGHTF
clone size: many; V gene: TRBV9; CDR3 length: 15; D gene: -; J gene: TRBJ2-7; CDR3 DNA: TGTGCCAGCAGCTCCGGACCGTCGAGCTCCTACGAGCAGTACTTC; CDR3 protein: CASSSGPSSSYEQYF
clone size: many; V gene: TRBV6-5; CDR3 length: 13; D gene: -; J gene: TRBJ1-5; CDR3 DNA: TGTGCCAGCAGCTCAGGCTACAATCAGCCCCAGCATTTT; CDR3 protein: CASSSGYNQPQHF
clone size: few; V gene: TRBV2; CDR3 length: 14; D gene: TRBD1; J gene: TRBJ2-7; CDR3 DNA: TGTGCCAGCAGGCCGGAGACAGGGATCTACGAGCAGTACTTC; CDR3 protein: CASRPETGIYEQYF
clone size: -; V gene: TRBV5-6; CDR3 length: 14; D gene: -; J gene: TRBJ2-7; CDR3 DNA: TGTGTCAGCAGCTTGACTCCGACAGATATGGAGCAGTACTTC; CDR3 protein: CVSSLTPTDMEQYF
clone size: -; V gene: TRBV18; CDR3 length: 14; D gene: -; J gene: TRBJ2-1; CDR3 DNA: TGTGCCAGCTCACCAGGGACATCCTACAGTGAGCAGTTCTTC; CDR3 protein: CASSPGTSYSEQFF
clone size: many; V gene: TRBV4-3; CDR3 length: 14; D gene: TRBD1; J gene: TRBJ1-1; CDR3 DNA: TGCGCCAGCAGCGCGTACAGGGGGCTTGGTGAAGCTTTCTTT; CDR3 protein: CASSAYRGLGEAFF
clone size: few; V gene: TRBV2; CDR3 length: 15; D gene: TRBD1; J gene: TRBJ2-7; CDR3 DNA: TGTGCCAACAGTGATGTGACAGGGGAGTGGTACGAGCAGTACTTC; CDR3 protein: CANSDVTGEWYEQYF
clone size: -; V gene: TRBV6-2/TRBV6-3; CDR3 length: 14; D gene: TRBD1; J gene: TRBJ1-1; CDR3 DNA: TGTGCCAGCAGTCGGGACAGGGGGAGCACTGAAGCTTTCTTT; CDR3 protein: CASSRDRGSTEAFF
clone size: -; V gene: TRBV27; CDR3 length: 15; D gene: -; J gene: TRBJ2-1; CDR3 DNA: TGTGCCAGCAGTTTAGCGGGGGCCCTTCCCAATGAGCAGTTCTTC; CDR3 protein: CASSLAGALPNEQFF
clone size: -; V gene: TRBV9; CDR3 length: 13; D gene: TRBD1; J gene: TRBJ2-4; CDR3 DNA: TGTGCCAGCAGCGGACAGGGGGAAAACATTCAGTACTTC; CDR3 protein: CASSGQGENIQYF
clone size: -; V gene: TRBV28; CDR3 length: 14; D gene: TRBD2; J gene: TRBJ2-7; CDR3 DNA: TGTGCCAGCAGTCCGATAGCGGGGCCCTACGAGCAGTACTTC; CDR3 protein: CASSPIAGPYEQYF
clone size: many; V gene: TRBV7-2; CDR3 length: 15; D gene: -; J gene: TRBJ1-2; CDR3 DNA: TGTGCCAGCCTGATTAGAGGACAAACAAACTATGGCTACACCTTC; CDR3 protein: CASLIRGQTNYGYTF
clone size: -; V gene: TRBV11-2; CDR3 length: 16; D gene: TRBD1; J gene: TRBJ2-5; CDR3 DNA: TGTGCCAGCAGCTGGGCGACAGGGGCGTTAGGGGAGACCCAGTACTTC; CDR3 protein: CASSWATGALGETQYF
clone size: -; V gene: TRBV12-3/TRBV12-4; CDR3 length: 14; D gene: -; J gene: TRBJ2-7; CDR3 DNA: TGTGCCAGCAGTGCCGGACTGAACTCCTACGAGCAGTACTTC; CDR3 protein: CASSAGLNSYEQYF
clone size: many; V gene: TRBV5-1; CDR3 length: 14; D gene: TRBD2; J gene: TRBJ2-3; CDR3 DNA: TGCGCCACCACTAGCGGGTTTGGAACAGATACGCAGTATTTT; CDR3 protein: CATTSGFGTDTQYF
clone size: -; V gene: TRBV19; CDR3 length: 12; D gene: TRBD1; J gene: TRBJ2-1; CDR3 DNA: TGTGCCAGTGGACAGGGGGCAAATGAGCAGTTCTTC; CDR3 protein: CASGQGANEQFF
clone size: few; V gene: TRBV7-9; CDR3 length: 16; D gene: -; J gene: TRBJ2-1; CDR3 DNA: TGTGCCAGCACCCCGGAGTTCCGGACAGTCGGGAATGAGCAGTTCTTC; CDR3 protein: CASTPEFRTVGNEQFF
clone size: many; V gene: TRBV11-2; CDR3 length: 12; D gene: TRBD1; J gene: TRBJ2-7; CDR3 DNA: TGTGCCAGCAGCCGGACAGGGCGGGAGCAGTACTTC; CDR3 protein: CASSRTGREQYF